These 12 T cell receptor beta chains were all obtained from the same sample, sequenced in a study of blood T cell repertoires in COVID-19. Some clones are missing from TCRdb's copy, which holds only in-frame ones; the method was immunoSEQ multiplex PCR. Here the sample spans 110,000 or so clones, more than 70% being singletons. The sequencing sample was made of peripheral blood. These receptors all stem from a woman in her 70s who had recovered from COVID-19.

The CDR3 is CASSFFGAGWAFF. The CDR3 coding sequence is TGTGCCAGCAGTTTTTTTGGAGCTGGTTGGGCTTTCTTT. The chain carries TRBV27 and TRBJ1-1, with unresolved D. The CDR3 is 13 amino acids. Trimming took 3 bases from V and 11 from J, leaving 16 bases between them. Germline V gene sequence: CDR1 MNHEY, CDR2 SMNVEV (reference sequence).

The CDR3, as DNA: TGTGCCAGCTCGCCTAGCGTGCCTGGCCAGGGGGCCTACGGGGCCAACGTCCTGACTTTC. Its protein product is CASSPSVPGQGAYGANVLTF. J is TRBJ2-6 and V is TRBV18; 8 bases are a match to TRBD1. Germline assignment: CDR1 KGHSH and CDR2 LQKENI. The CDR3 sequence is 20 residues long. V lost 6 bases to trimming and J lost 4 bases; unmatched junction nucleotides: 20.

The chain uses TRBV11-3 and TRBJ1-1; D gene uncertain. The V gene's germline CDR1 is SGHNT and CDR2 YENEEA. V lost 1 base and J 3 bases, leaving 12 bases between the germline ends. The CDR3 totals 15 residues. The CDR3 protein is CASSLAGSRDTEAFF. DNA of the CDR3: TGTGCCAGCAGCTTAGCGGGGTCTCGGGACACTGAAGCTTTCTTT.

Only a few counts were recorded for this clone. The genes are TRBV5-1 and TRBJ2-2; TRBD2 is a possible D gene (5 bases). CDR1 SGHRS and CDR2 YFSETQ come from the germline V gene. Trimming stripped 0 bases from V and 6 bases from J, with 12 bases between. The length of the CDR3 is 15 residues. The CDR3 here is CASSLGGESAGELFF. In DNA form, the CDR3 reads TGCGCCAGCAGCTTGGGTGGGGAGTCTGCCGGGGAGCTGTTTTTT.

CDR3 nucleotides: TGTGCCAGCAGCCCAGACAGGGAAAATTCACCCCTCCACTTT. Amino acid sequence: CASSPDRENSPLHF. V and J are TRBV28 and TRBJ1-6, with 7 nucleotides matching TRBD1. The CDR3 is 14 amino acids. Germline lookup yields CDR1 MDHEN and CDR2 SYDVKM. V lost 6 bases and J lost 7; bases outside the gene matches: 6.

This CDR3 reads CASSDDRYTEAFF. The CDR3 nucleotides are TGTGCCAGCAGTGACGACAGGTACACTGAAGCTTTCTTT. This chain uses TRBV2 with TRBJ1-1; D perhaps matches TRBD1 (6 bases). CDR1 and CDR2 from the germline V gene are SNHLY and FYNNEI. Trimming stripped 3 bases from V and 3 bases from J, with 8 bases between. This CDR3 is built from 13 residues.

This sequence joins TRBV5-1 and TRBJ1-1; D is ambiguous. Germline loops: CDR1 SGHRS, CDR2 YFSETQ. V shed 1 base and J shed 1 base, with 11 bases lying between them. This CDR3 comprises 15 residues. This CDR3 reads CASSLRPTGNTEAFF. CDR3 bases: TGCGCCAGCAGCTTGCGACCAACGGGGAACACTGAAGCTTTCTTT.

The chain employs TRBV4-1 and TRBJ2-5; 7 positions match TRBD2. Germline V gives CDR1 MGHRA, CDR2 YSYEKL. This CDR3 contains 14 residues. V shed 1 base and J 2 bases; nucleotides not matched to a gene: 1. The CDR3 here is CASSQGGGQETQYF. The CDR3 DNA sequence: TGCGCCAGCAGCCAAGGCGGGGGTCAAGAGACCCAGTACTTC.

V usage is TRBV28 and J usage is TRBJ2-7, with 11 positions matching TRBD2. Germline assignment: CDR1 MDHEN and CDR2 SYDVKM. The ends lost 6 bases at V and 3 bases at J; junction bases unmatched: 13. CDR3 length: 17 amino acids. The CDR3 sequence is CASSTGLAGRSLYEQYF. The CDR3 region has the DNA TGTGCCAGCAGCACCGGACTAGCGGGCCGGTCTCTCTACGAGCAGTACTTC.

This clone was seen a few times. This sequence joins TRBV10-3 and TRBJ1-2; D is unresolved. The CDR3 is 17 amino acids. Germline CDR1 ENHRY, CDR2 SYGVKD. Between the trimmed V and J ends, which lost 3 bases and 2 bases, there was a span of 19 bases. Here the CDR3 reads CAISDSGLVAANYGYTF. The CDR3 bases are TGTGCCATCAGTGATTCTGGATTGGTGGCGGCCAACTATGGCTACACCTTC.

This clone was seen once. J is TRBJ2-1 and V is TRBV6-1; a weak D match, TRBD2 (5 bases). Germline values: CDR1 MNHNS, CDR2 SASEGT. The CDR3 is 16 residues long. Between the trimmed V and J ends, which lost 0 bases and 7 bases, there was a span of 16 bases. In DNA, the CDR3 is TGTGCCAGCAGTGAAGCGGGCCTCCCGTCGGGGAATGAGCAGTTCTTC. Translating it yields CASSEAGLPSGNEQFF.

The CDR3 coding sequence is TGTGCCAGCAGCCGGGAGGAAGAGACCCAGTACTTC. Translation gives CASSREEETQYF. The genes are TRBV11-3 and TRBJ2-5; 7 nucleotides agree with TRBD2. CDR1 and CDR2 (germline): SGHNT, YENEEA. CDR3 length equals 12 residues. The V gene end was trimmed by 5 bases and the J gene end by 3 bases; junction bases not matched to a gene: 0.